Given below is one T cell receptor (beta chain) in context. Per the study methods: From reference gene primer amplification, estimates of nucleated cell counts were derived. Profiled with immunoSEQ multiplex PCR; TCRdb holds only in-frame clones, not every one. V and J calls and clone size are those listed in that table; D and trimming were worked out from the DNA. The table includes some 130,000 clones, around nine tenths detected once. The CDR3 contains 13 residues. Germline CDR1 is MRHNA and CDR2 is SNTAGT. Trimming stripped 5 bases from V and 3 bases from J, with 10 bases between. The data derive from a study of blood T cell repertoires in COVID-19. Whole-study context: T cells, B-cell-depleted T cells, or PBMCs provided the cDNA or gDNA that served as material.

Sample: peripheral blood. This TCR came from a man between 65 and 79 years old with active COVID-19. The gene calls are TRBV6-4 and TRBJ1-1, with no clear D. The DNA for the CDR3 is TGTGCCAGCAGTCTCCAACGGGACACTGAAGCTTTCTTT. This sequence encodes CASSLQRDTEAFF.